Described below is a single T cell receptor beta chain sequence and its context. Its cognate antigen is unknown. These data come from a study of vaccination and CD4 T cells after COVID-19. Study at large: Median time from COVID diagnosis to post-COVID sampling was about 14 weeks (35 to 161). Overlapping peptides covering the spike proteins of SARS-CoV-2, HCoV-NL63, HCoV-OC43 and HCoV-229E were added to stimulate cells.

The Oncomine TCR Beta short-read assay was what sequenced the DNA obtained from cultured CD4+ T cells. TCRdb re-derived calls from the PCR reads in MiXCR, one entry per CDR3 protein. The sample carries roughly 11,000 distinct CDR3 sequences, roughly 51% recorded once. The sample's treatment: approximately 9-day PBMC culture with coronavirus spike peptide pools or control peptides (ViraFEST assay). Expansion of antigen-specific T cells with peptide pools by ViraFEST preceded sequencing of TCRs. Days 3 and 7 saw half the medium replaced with fresh IL-2 medium. This receptor was obtained from a human donor who had recovered from COVID-19. Sequencing was carried out using CD4+ T cells from blood, cultured in vitro.

CDR3 sequence: CSAKTSGRPEQYF. DNA of the CDR3: TGCAGTGCTAAGACTAGCGGGAGGCCCGAGCAGTACTTC. The chain employs TRBV20-1 and TRBJ2-7; the match to TRBD2 covers 13 bases. Germline CDR1 DFQATT, CDR2 SNEGSKA (reference sequence). V shed 4 bases and J 6 bases; nucleotides not matched to a gene: 3. The CDR3 covers 13 residues.